This TCR beta chain stems from a study of blood T cells in healthy people across ages. The table lists this clonotype with a few counts. For the second PCR, which ran for about 7 to 11 cycles, a sample-barcoded 5' primer and a J-beta primer mix were used. A minimum of 2.5 million CDR3-containing paired-end reads was obtained for each sample. TCRdb re-called the 5' RACE reads with MiXCR, one entry per CDR3 protein. In the table there are approximately 800,000 distinct CDR3 sequences, 30% to 45% of which are singletons. Germline CDR1 is SGDLS and CDR2 is YYNGEE. This CDR3 contains 14 residues. V was clipped by 0 bases and J by 2 bases, with 8 bases between them.

Sequenced material: blood. This TCR was recovered from a young man in good health. The rearrangement links TRBV9 to TRBJ2-5, with D perhaps matching TRBD1 (5 bases). The CDR3 DNA follows: TGTGCCAGCAGCGTAGCAGGGCGTCAAGAGACCCAGTACTTC. Protein: CASSVAGRQETQYF.